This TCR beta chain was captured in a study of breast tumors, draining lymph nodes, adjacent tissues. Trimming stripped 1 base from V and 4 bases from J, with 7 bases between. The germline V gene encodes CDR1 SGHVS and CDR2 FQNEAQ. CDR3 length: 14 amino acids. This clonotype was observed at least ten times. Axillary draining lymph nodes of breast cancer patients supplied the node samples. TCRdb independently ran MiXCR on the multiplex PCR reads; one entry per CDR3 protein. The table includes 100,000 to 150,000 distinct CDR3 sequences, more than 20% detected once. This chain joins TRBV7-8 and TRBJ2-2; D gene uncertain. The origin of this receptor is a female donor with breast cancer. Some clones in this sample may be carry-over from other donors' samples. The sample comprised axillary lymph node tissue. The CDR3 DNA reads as TGTGCCAGCAGCTTAGGCCTATCCACCGGGGAGCTGTTTTTT. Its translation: CASSLGLSTGELFF.